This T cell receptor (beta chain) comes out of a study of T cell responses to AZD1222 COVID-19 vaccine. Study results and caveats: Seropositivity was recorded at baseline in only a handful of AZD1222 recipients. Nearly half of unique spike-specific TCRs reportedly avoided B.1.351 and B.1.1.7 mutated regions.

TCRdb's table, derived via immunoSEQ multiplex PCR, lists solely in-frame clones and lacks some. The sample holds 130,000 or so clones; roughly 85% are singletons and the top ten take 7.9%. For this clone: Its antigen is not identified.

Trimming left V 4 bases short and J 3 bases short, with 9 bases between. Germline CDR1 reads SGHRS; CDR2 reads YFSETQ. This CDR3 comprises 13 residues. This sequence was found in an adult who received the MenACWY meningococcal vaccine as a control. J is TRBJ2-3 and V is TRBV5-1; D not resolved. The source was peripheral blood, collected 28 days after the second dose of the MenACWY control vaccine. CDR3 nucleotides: TGCGCCAGCAGCCTACAACTTACAGATACGCAGTATTTT. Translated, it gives CASSLQLTDTQYF.